This T cell receptor beta chain was found in a study of metastatic and nonmetastatic thyroid tumors. The wider study: Malignant and benign thyroid patients had repertoires compared in peripheral blood and tumor or nodule tissue.

Points from the study as a whole: Compared with benign nodules, malignant thyroid tumors were reported to have significantly higher TCR beta diversity in both blood and tumor.

Authors' analysis steps: In papillary thyroid cancer, a distant-metastasis classifier was built using CDR3 differences across clinicopathological groups. TCRdb re-called clones from the PCR reads using MiXCR. The V and J calls were not made by the authors but by TCRdb's processing. The sample consists of some 86,000 clones, approximately 13% of them appearing once. The CDR3 loop spans 12 amino acids. Trimming shortened V by 6 bases and J by 0 bases, and 5 bases separated the two germline ends. Germline loops: CDR1 LGHDT, CDR2 YNNKEL (reference sequence). This clone has at least ten counts. Its antigen is currently unknown. Thyroid surgery took place with no prior treatment in any patient.

This TCR was sampled from a female donor with papillary thyroid cancer or a benign thyroid nodule (not recorded which). Some clones in this sample may be carry-over from other donors' samples. The sample comprised tumor tissue. J is TRBJ1-1 and V is TRBV3-1; no reliable D call. CDR3 bases: TGTGCCAGCAGTGTTGTGAACACTGAAGCTTTCTTT. It codes for CASSVVNTEAFF.